A selection of T cell receptor beta chains follows, all from one sample in a study of blood T cells in healthy people across ages. TCRdb used MiXCR to reprocess the 5' RACE reads, holding one entry per CDR3 protein. Of about 1,500,000 distinct CDR3 sequences listed, under 30% are singletons. Input material: blood. The receptors shown here come from a woman younger than 45 in good health. CDR3s include the opening cysteine and the closing phenylalanine or tryptophan. The D gene is left open where the match is weak.

j_call | cdr3_length | v_call | d_call | cdr3_aa
TRBJ2-7 | 16 | TRBV25-1 | . | CASSEGMGARSYEQYF
TRBJ2-1 | 16 | TRBV15 | TRBD1 | CATSATRDRGYNEQFF
TRBJ1-1 | 16 | TRBV6-5 | TRBD1 | CASMRDRGLFDTEAFF
TRBJ1-4 | 14 | TRBV27 | . | CASSSKGLGEKLFF
TRBJ1-2 | 13 | TRBV9 | TRBD1 | CAGGDSSNYGYTF
TRBJ2-1 | 14 | TRBV12-3/TRBV12-4 | TRBD2 | CASSFAGAYNEQFF
TRBJ2-3 | 13 | TRBV24-1 | TRBD2 | CATGSGSSDTQYF
TRBJ1-1 | 14 | TRBV11-1 | TRBD1 | CASSLDGTGGAAFF
TRBJ1-1 | 14 | TRBV18 | . | CASSQKTEVTEAFF
TRBJ1-4 | 15 | TRBV20-1 | . | CSARAPWQGGEKLFF
TRBJ2-1 | 15 | TRBV6-6 | TRBD1 | CASTPGQAEVSEQFF
TRBJ1-2 | 17 | TRBV6-6 | TRBD1 | CASSQTNGQGKYYGYTF
TRBJ1-2 | 14 | TRBV20-1 | TRBD1 | CSARDRGQDYGYTF
TRBJ2-2 | 17 | TRBV24-1 | . | CATSDRPGVEGAGELFF
TRBJ2-6 | 15 | TRBV5-1 | . | CASSFEGSGANVLTF
TRBJ2-3 | 12 | TRBV7-2 | TRBD2 | CASSFGLDSQYF
TRBJ1-2 | 11 | TRBV29-1 | . | CSVDGTYGYTF